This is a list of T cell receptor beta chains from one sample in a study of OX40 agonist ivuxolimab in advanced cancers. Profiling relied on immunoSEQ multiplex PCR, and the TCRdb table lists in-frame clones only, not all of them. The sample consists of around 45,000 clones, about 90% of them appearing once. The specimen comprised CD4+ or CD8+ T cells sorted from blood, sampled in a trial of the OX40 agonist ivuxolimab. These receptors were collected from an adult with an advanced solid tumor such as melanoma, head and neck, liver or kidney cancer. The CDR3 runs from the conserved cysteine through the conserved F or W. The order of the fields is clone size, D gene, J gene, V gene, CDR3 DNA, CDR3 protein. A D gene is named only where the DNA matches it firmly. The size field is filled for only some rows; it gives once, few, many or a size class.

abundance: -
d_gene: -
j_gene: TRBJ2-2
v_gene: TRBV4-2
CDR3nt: TGTGCCAGCAGGACAGAAGGCACCGGGGAGCTGTTTTTT
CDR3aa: CASRTEGTGELFF

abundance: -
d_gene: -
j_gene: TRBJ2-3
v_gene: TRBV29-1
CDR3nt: TGCAGCGTTGACGGGAGCACAGATACGCAGTATTTT
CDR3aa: CSVDGSTDTQYF

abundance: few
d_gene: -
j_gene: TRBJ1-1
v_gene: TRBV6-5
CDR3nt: TGTGCCAGCAGTTACCGGGGGCAGATTTACACTGAAGCTTTCTTT
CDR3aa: CASSYRGQIYTEAFF

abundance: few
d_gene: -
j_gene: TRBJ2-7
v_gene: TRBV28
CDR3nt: TGTGCCAGCAGCGTTATTTCTAGCCTGGAGCAGTACTTC
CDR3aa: CASSVISSLEQYF

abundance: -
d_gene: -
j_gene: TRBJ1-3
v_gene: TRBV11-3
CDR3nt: TGTGCCAGCAGCTCCGACATCGCCTCTGGAAACACCATATATTTT
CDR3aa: CASSSDIASGNTIYF

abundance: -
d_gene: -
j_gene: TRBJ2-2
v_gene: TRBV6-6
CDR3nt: TGTGCCAGCAGTCCCTACGGGGGCGGGGAGCTGTTTTTT
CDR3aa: CASSPYGGGELFF

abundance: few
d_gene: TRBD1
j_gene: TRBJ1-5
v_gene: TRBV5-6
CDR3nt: TGTGCCAGCAGCTTGGGCATCGGGACAGGGTCTCAGCCCCAGCATTTT
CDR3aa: CASSLGIGTGSQPQHF

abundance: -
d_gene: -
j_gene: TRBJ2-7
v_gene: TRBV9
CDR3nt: TGTGCCAGCAGCGCCGGGGACACCCTCTACGAGCAGTACTTC
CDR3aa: CASSAGDTLYEQYF

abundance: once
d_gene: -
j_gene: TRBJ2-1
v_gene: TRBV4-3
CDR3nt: TGCGCCAGCAGCCAAAGCAGGGGTTACAATGAGCAGTTCTTC
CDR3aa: CASSQSRGYNEQFF

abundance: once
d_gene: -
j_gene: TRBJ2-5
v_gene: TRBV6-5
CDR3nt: TGTGCCAGCAGTTATAGGGGTGGGGGGCGAGAGACCCAGTACTTC
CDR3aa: CASSYRGGGRETQYF

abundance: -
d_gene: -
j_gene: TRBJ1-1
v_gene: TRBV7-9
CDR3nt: TGTGCCAGCAGCTTTGACACTACTGAAGCTTTCTTT
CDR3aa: CASSFDTTEAFF

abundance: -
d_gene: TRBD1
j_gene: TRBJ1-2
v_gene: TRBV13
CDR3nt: TGTGCCAGCAGATATACCGGGCAGGGGGTCTATGGCTACACCTTC
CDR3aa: CASRYTGQGVYGYTF

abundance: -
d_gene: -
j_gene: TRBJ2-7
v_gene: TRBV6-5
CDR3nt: TGTGCCAGCACCGAGGGGGCGGGGAGCTCCTACGAGCAGTACTTC
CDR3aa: CASTEGAGSSYEQYF

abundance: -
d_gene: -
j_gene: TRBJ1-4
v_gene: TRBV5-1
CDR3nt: TGCGCCAGCAGCTTGGACAGGCCTAATGAAAAACTGTTTTTT
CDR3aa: CASSLDRPNEKLFF

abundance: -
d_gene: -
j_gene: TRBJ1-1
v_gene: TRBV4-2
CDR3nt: TGTGCCAGCAGCCAAGTCGAGGGGGGCACTGAAGCTTTCTTT
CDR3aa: CASSQVEGGTEAFF

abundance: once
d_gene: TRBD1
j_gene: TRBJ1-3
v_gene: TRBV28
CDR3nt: TGTGCCAGCAGTTTATCCTCCGGGACAGGGCCTGGAAACACCATATATTTT
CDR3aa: CASSLSSGTGPGNTIYF

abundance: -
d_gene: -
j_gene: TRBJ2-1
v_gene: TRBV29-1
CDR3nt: TGCAGCGTTGGCAGGGAGGTCAGAAGGAATGAGCAGTTCTTC
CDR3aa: CSVGREVRRNEQFF

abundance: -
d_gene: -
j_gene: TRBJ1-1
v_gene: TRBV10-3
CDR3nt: TGTGCCATCAGTACAACCACCGAGGGAGAAGGTGAAGCTTTCTTT
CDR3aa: CAISTTTEGEGEAFF

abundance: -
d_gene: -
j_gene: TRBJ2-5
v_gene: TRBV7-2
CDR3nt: TGTGCCAGCAGCTTCGCAGGGCGTCAAGAGACCCAGTACTTC
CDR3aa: CASSFAGRQETQYF

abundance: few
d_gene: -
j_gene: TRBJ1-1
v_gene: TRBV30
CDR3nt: TGTGCCTGGAGTTCAGGTAGGGTTGGAATCACTGAAGCTTTCTTT
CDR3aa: CAWSSGRVGITEAFF

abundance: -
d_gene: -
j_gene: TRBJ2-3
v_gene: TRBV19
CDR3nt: TGTGCCAGTAGTATCACCGGGGTCACTCCTTATACGCAGTATTTT
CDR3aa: CASSITGVTPYTQYF

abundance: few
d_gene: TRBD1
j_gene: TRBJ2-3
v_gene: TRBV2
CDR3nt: TGTGCCAGCAGTGAACAGGGGGCGACGGATACGCAGTATTTT
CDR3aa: CASSEQGATDTQYF

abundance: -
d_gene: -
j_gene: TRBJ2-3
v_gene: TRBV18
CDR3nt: TGTGCCAGCTTCTTTTCGGATACGCAGTATTTT
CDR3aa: CASFFSDTQYF

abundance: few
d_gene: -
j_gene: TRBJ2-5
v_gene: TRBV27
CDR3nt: TGTGCCAGCAGTACCCGGACTTTGCAAGAGACCCAGTACTTC
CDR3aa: CASSTRTLQETQYF

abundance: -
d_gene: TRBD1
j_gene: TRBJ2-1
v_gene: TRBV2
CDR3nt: TGTGCCAGCACAGGACAGGGGGGCAATGAGCAGTTCTTC
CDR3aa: CASTGQGGNEQFF

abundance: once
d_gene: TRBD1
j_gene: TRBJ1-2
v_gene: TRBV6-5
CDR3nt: TGTGCCAGCAGTTACTCGAGACAGGGGACGGGTGGCTACACCTTC
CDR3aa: CASSYSRQGTGGYTF

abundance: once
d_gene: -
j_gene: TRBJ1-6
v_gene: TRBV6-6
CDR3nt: TGTGCCAGCAGTTACGAGACAGTGGCACAGTCACCCCTCCACTTT
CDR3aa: CASSYETVAQSPLHF

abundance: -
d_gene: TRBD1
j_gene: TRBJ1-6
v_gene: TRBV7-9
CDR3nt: TGTGCCAGCAGAATAGGGTTCCAGGGGGCGGTAGATTCACCCCTCCACTTT
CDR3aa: CASRIGFQGAVDSPLHF

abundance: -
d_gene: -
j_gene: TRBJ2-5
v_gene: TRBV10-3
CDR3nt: TGTGCCACGGCCGGCGGGTGGGAGACCCAGTACTTC
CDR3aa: CATAGGWETQYF

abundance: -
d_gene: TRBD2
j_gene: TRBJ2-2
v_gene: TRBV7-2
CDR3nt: TGTGCCAGCAGCTTAGTAGCGGGGAACACCGGGGAGCTGTTTTTT
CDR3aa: CASSLVAGNTGELFF

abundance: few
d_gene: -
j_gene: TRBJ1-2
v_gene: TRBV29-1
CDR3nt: TGCAGCGTTGAAGCAGGCAGGGGTGGCTACACCTTC
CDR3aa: CSVEAGRGGYTF

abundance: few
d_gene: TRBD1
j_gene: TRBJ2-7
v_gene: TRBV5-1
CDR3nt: TGCGCCAGCAGCCCCGGACATCGGGACAGCTACGAGCAGTACTTC
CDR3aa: CASSPGHRDSYEQYF

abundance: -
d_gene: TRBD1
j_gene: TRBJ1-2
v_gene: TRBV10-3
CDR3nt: TGTGCCATCAGGACCTCCGGGACAGGGGGGATCGATGGCTACACCTTC
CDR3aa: CAIRTSGTGGIDGYTF

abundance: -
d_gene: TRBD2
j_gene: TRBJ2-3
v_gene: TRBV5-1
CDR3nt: TGCGCCAGCAGCGTGGGACTAGCGGGAGATACGCAGTATTTT
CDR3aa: CASSVGLAGDTQYF

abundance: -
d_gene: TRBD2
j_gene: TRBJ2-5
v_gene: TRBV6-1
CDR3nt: TGTGCCAGCGGGGGACTAGCGGAAGAGACCCAGTACTTC
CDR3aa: CASGGLAEETQYF

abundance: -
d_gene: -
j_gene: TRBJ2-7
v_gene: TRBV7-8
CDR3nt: TGTGCCAGCAGCCCGAGACTAGTGTTCGGGCACGAGCAGTACTTC
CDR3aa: CASSPRLVFGHEQYF

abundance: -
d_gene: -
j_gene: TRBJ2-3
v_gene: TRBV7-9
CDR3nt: TGTGCCAGCAGCTTGAGCCGCGGAGATACGCAGTATTTT
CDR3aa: CASSLSRGDTQYF

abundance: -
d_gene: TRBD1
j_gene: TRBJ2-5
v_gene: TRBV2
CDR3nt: TGTGCCAGCGGACCCACGACAGGGGAGACCCAGTACTTC
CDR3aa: CASGPTTGETQYF

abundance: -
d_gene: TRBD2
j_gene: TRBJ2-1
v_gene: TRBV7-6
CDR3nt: TGTGCCAGCAGCCCTAGGACTAGCGGGGCTACTGACAATGAGCAGTTCTTC
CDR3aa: CASSPRTSGATDNEQFF